This T cell receptor beta chain was captured in a study of tumor-infiltrating lymphocytes in primary liver carcinoma. The overall study: Subjects presented with primary liver carcinoma managed by surgical resection.

Synthesis of TCR beta cDNA was carried out from approximately 0.55 ug total RNA with a constant-region primer. Libraries of TCR beta came from three nested multiplex PCR rounds with slightly modified ARM-PCR. A C-beta reverse primer and TRBV1-TRBV30 forward primers served in each of the first two PCR rounds, at ten to eleven cycles apiece. TCRdb re-called the multiplex PCR reads through MiXCR, storing one row per CDR3 protein. The table includes 250,000 to 350,000 distinct CDR3 sequences, 50% to 75% detected once. Between the trimmed V and J ends, which lost 2 bases and 8 bases, there was a span of 8 bases. The CDR3 sequence is 12 residues long. Per germline, CDR1 SGHAT and CDR2 FQNNGV. They got blood RNA out of unsorted whole blood and also pulled out germline DNA.

The rearrangement uses TRBV11-2 and TRBJ2-3, with D uncertain. Sequenced material: peripheral blood. The sequence was obtained from a young woman with primary liver carcinoma and hepatitis B virus infection. CDR3 sequence (DNA): TGTGCCAGCAGCTTATGGGCAGTTACGCAGTATTTT. This gives the protein CASSLWAVTQYF.